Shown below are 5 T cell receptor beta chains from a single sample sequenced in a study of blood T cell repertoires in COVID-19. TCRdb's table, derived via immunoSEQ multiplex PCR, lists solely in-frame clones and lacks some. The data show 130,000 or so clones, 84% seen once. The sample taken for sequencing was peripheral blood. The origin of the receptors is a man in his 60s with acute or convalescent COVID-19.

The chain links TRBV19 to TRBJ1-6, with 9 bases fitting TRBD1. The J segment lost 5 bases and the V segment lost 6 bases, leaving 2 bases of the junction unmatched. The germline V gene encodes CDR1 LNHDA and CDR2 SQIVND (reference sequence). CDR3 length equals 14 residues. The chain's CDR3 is CASRQGADNSPLHF. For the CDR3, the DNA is TGTGCCAGTAGACAGGGGGCGGATAATTCACCCCTCCACTTT.

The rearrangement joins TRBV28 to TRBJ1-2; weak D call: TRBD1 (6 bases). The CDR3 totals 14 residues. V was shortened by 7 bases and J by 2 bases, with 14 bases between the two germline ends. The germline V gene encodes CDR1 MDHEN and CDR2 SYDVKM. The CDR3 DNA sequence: TGTGCCAGCAATTGGCAGGGGTCCAACTATGGCTACACCTTC. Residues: CASNWQGSNYGYTF.

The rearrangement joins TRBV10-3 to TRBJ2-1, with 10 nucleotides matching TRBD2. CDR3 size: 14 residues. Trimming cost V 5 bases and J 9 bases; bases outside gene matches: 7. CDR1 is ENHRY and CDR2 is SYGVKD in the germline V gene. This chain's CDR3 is CAISTGTSDLEQFF. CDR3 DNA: TGTGCCATCAGTACCGGGACTAGCGATCTTGAGCAGTTCTTC.

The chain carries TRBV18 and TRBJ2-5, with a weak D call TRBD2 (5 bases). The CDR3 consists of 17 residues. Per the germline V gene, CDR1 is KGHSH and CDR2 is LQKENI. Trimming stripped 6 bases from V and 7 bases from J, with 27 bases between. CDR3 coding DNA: TGTGCCAGCTCTTCAGCCCGGGATCCCGCCCTCAAGTTGACCCAGTACTTC. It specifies CASSSARDPALKLTQYF.

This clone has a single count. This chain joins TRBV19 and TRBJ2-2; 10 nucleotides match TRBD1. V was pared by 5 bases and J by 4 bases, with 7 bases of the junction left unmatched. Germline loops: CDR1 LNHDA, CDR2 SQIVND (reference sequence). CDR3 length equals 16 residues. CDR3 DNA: TGTGCCAGTAGTTCTCCCGGGACAGGGGCCACCGGGGAGCTGTTTTTT. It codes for CASSSPGTGATGELFF.